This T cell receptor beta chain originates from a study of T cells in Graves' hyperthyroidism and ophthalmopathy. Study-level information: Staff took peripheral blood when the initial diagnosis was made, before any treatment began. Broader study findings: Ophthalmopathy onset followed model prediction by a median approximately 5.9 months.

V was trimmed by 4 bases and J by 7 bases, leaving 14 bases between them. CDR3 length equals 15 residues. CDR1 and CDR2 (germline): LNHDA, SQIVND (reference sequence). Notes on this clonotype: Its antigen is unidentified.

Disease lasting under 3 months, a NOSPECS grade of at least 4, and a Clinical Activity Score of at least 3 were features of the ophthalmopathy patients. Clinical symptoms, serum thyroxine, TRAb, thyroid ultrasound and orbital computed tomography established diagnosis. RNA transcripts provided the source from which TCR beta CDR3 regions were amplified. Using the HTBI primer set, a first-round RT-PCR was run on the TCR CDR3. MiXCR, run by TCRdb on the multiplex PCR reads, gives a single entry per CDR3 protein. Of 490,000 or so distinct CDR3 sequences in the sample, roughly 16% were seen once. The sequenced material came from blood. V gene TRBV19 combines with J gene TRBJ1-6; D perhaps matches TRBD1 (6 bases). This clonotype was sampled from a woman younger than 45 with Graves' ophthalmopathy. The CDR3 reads CASSTDGGPNSPLHF. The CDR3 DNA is TGTGCCAGTAGTACCGACGGGGGGCCAAATTCACCCCTCCACTTT.